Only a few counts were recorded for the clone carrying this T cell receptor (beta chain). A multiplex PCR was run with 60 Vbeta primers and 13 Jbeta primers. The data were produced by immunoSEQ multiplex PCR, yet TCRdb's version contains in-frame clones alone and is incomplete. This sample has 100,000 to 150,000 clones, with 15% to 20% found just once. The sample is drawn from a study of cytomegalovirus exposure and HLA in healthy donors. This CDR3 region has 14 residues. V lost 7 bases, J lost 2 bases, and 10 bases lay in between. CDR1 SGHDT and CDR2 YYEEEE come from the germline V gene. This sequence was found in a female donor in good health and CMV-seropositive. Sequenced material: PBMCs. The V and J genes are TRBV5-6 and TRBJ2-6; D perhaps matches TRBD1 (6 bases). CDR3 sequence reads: CASSGQPGANVLTF. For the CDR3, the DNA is TGTGCCAGCTCCGGACAGCCTGGGGCCAACGTCCTGACTTTC.